One sample yielded the 10 T cell receptor beta chains listed below, sequenced in a study of blood T cell repertoires in COVID-19. Assay: immunoSEQ multiplex PCR; the TCRdb copy retains only in-frame clones and omits some. Of approximately 120,000 clones listed, 92% are singletons. Sequenced material: peripheral blood. The receptors were sampled from a man aged 50 or older with COVID-19, enrolled during active disease.

The gene calls are TRBV19 and TRBJ1-5; 7 nucleotides agree with TRBD1. The CDR3 spans 16 residues. With V trimmed by 7 bases and J by 0 bases, 9 bases remained unmatched. Germline values: CDR1 LNHDA, CDR2 SQIVND (reference sequence). The CDR3 loop is CASTPGTALSNQPQHF. CDR3 DNA sequence: TGTGCCAGTACCCCGGGGACAGCCCTTAGCAATCAGCCCCAGCATTTT.

Only a few counts were recorded for this clone. The chain recombines TRBV24-1 with TRBJ2-5, with 8 positions matching TRBD2. CDR3 length equals 15 residues. The germline gives CDR1 KGHDR, CDR2 SFDVKD. J gave up 5 bases and V 2 bases, and 6 bases lay outside the gene matches. The CDR3: CATSDSGRADETQYF. The CDR3 bases are TGTGCCACCAGTGATTCCGGGAGGGCCGACGAGACCCAGTACTTC.

The CDR3 here is CASSEEAQREYGELFF. CDR3 coding DNA: TGTGCCAGCAGTGAAGAGGCCCAGCGGGAGTACGGGGAGCTGTTTTTT. The V call is TRBV6-1, the J call TRBJ2-2; 8 bases match TRBD2. This CDR3 contains 16 residues. V was pared by 1 base and J by 7 bases, with 8 bases of the junction left unmatched. The germline CDR1 and CDR2 sequences are MNHNS and SASEGT.

This chain links TRBV30 with TRBJ2-2; weak D call: TRBD1 (6 bases). The CDR3 has 19 residues. Trimming took off 0 bases at V and 1 base at J, with 21 bases between the two ends. Per the germline V gene, CDR1 is GTSNPN and CDR2 is SVGIG (reference sequence). The DNA for the CDR3 is TGTGCCTGGAGTGTACGTAGGGGGAGAATCGAACAGAACACCGGGGAGCTGTTTTTT. The encoded protein is CAWSVRRGRIEQNTGELFF.

This clone was detected only a few times. The chain links TRBV2 to TRBJ1-1; D ambiguous. Trimming took off 4 bases at V and 0 bases at J, with 9 bases between the two ends. The CDR3 runs 14 residues. Germline V gene data show CDR1 as SNHLY and CDR2 as FYNNEI. The CDR3 loop reads CASSGSTVNTEAFF. The CDR3, as DNA: TGTGCCAGCAGTGGGTCGACTGTGAACACTGAAGCTTTCTTT.

The V call is TRBV6-5, the J call TRBJ2-7, with D possibly TRBD1 on 5 matching bases. The CDR3 runs 13 residues. Trimming left V 8 bases short and J 0 bases short, with 11 bases between. Per the germline V gene, CDR1 is MNHEY and CDR2 is SVGAGI. The CDR3 reads CASGQGGSYEQYF. The CDR3 DNA sequence: TGTGCCAGCGGGCAGGGCGGCTCCTACGAGCAGTACTTC.

The genes are TRBV7-3 and TRBJ2-5, with 7 bases fitting TRBD2. CDR1 and CDR2 from the germline V gene are SGHTA and FQGTGA. This CDR3 has 17 residues. Trimming at V came to 0 bases and at J to 4 bases, leaving 11 bases not matched to a gene. As DNA, the CDR3 is TGTGCCAGCAGCTTAACATTCGGGCTAGCGGAGGGAGAGACCCAGTACTTC. This sequence encodes CASSLTFGLAEGETQYF.

The J gene is TRBJ2-3, the V gene TRBV7-9; 7 nucleotides match TRBD2. Germline values: CDR1 SEHNR, CDR2 FQNEAQ (reference sequence). Losses at the gene ends were 5 bases for V and 2 bases for J; bases not matched to a gene: 13. The CDR3 runs to 17 residues. CDR3 nucleotide sequence: TGTGCCAGCAGCCCGGGGACCGGGGCGGGAGTCACAGATACGCAGTATTTT. This encodes CASSPGTGAGVTDTQYF.

The chain employs TRBV6-5 and TRBJ2-7, with D maybe TRBD1 (5 bases). The CDR3 extends over 15 amino acids. The germline gives CDR1 MNHEY, CDR2 SVGAGI. The V and J ends lost 0 bases and 0 bases respectively, with 9 bases between them. The CDR3 here is CASSYSQESSYEQYF. The CDR3, as DNA: TGTGCCAGCAGTTACTCACAGGAGAGCTCCTACGAGCAGTACTTC.

This chain uses TRBV13 with TRBJ2-7; D not resolved. V lost 4 bases and J 6 bases, leaving 16 bases between the germline ends. This CDR3 spans 14 amino acids. Germline CDR1 is PRHDT and CDR2 is FYEKMQ (reference sequence). Here the CDR3 reads CASSSRLPGSEQYF. The CDR3 coding sequence is TGTGCCAGCAGCTCCCGGCTCCCGGGTTCCGAGCAGTACTTC.